This T cell receptor (beta chain) stems from a study of blood T cell repertoires in COVID-19. Study-level background: The study drew acute and convalescent COVID-19 samples from the United States, Italy and Spain. Sources were T cells, B-cell-depleted T cells, or PBMCs; the material itself was cDNA or gDNA.

This CDR3 spans 14 amino acids. CDR1 MGHRA and CDR2 YSYEKL come from the germline V gene. Trimming shortened V by 0 bases and J by 4 bases, and 10 bases separated the two germline ends. Per the original methods: From reference gene primer amplification, estimates of nucleated cell counts were derived. Assay: immunoSEQ multiplex PCR; the TCRdb copy retains only in-frame clones and omits some. V and J calls and clone size are given by that table; D and trimming were obtained from the DNA. The sample contains approximately 190,000 clones, 80% to 85% of which appear only once. The sequence was obtained from a woman younger than 45 with acute or convalescent COVID-19. The chain employs TRBV4-1 and TRBJ2-7; D is ambiguous. The material sequenced was peripheral blood. CDR3: CASSQDPGPYEQYF. The DNA of the CDR3 is TGCGCCAGCAGCCAAGATCCAGGCCCGTACGAGCAGTACTTC.